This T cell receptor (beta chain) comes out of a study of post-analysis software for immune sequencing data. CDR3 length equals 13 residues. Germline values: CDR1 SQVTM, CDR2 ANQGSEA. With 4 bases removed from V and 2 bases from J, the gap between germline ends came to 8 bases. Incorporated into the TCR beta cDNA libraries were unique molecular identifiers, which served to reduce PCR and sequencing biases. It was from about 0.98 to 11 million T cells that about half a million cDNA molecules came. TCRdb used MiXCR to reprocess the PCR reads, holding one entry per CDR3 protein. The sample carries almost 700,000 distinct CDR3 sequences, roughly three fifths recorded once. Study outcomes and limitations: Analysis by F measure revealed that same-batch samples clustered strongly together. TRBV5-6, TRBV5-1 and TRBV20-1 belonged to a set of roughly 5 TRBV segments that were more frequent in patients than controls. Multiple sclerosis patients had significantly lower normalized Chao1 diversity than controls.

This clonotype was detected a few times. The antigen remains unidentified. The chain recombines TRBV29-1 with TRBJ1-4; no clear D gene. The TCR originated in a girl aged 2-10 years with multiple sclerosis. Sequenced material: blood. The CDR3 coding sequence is TGCAGCGTTGCATGGGCGACTAATGAAAAACTGTTTTTT. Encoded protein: CSVAWATNEKLFF. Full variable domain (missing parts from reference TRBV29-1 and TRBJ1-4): SAVISQKPSRDICQRGTSLTIQCQVDSQVTMMFWYRQQPGQSLTLIATANQGSEATYESGFVIDKFPISRPNLTFSTLTVSNMSPEDSSIYLCSVAWATNEKLFFGSGTQLSVL.